The source of this T cell receptor (beta chain) is a study of STAT5B mutations in CD4+ large granular lymphocyte leukemia (dated by TCRdb to between 2021 and 2024). With respect to the entire study: Among the healthy controls, the CDR3 'QG' motif was associated with a particular HLA allele. Flow cytometry on FACSCanto II or FACSVerse confirmed that purified fractions exceeded 95% purity among lymphocytes. The TCRbeta repertoires of CD4+ T-cell large granular lymphocyte leukemia patients were compared with the TCRbeta repertoires of healthy blood donors. The study at large found these results: Data were not HLA-matched; higher clonality in CD4+ versus CD8+ T-LGLL could reflect the relatively small sample size. TRBV06-family usage was enriched among the top patient clones (8/27) compared with healthy controls (2/35). CD4-sorted patient repertoires appeared more clonal than healthy CD4+ repertoires, and this difference persisted after removing the putative leukemic clones. The main leukemic clonotypes were found to be private to each patient, although around 25% of the main leukemic clonotypes were detected at low frequency in the non-leukemic repertoires of other patients.

Healthy controls were fewer than 40 blood donors whose buffy coats came from the Finnish Red Cross blood service. All TCR-sequenced material derived from peripheral blood: patient blood samples and healthy donor buffy coats. Peripheral blood mononuclear cells were isolated by Ficoll-Hypaque gradient centrifugation. Magnetic purification was used to isolate CD4+ cells from the buffy coats of the healthy controls. The Gentra Puregene Cell and Tissue kit was used for genomic DNA extraction, and quantification was performed on a Qubit 2.0 fluorometer. Concerning this clone itself: The antigen it binds to is not known. Base qualities are not provided; no much larger clone lies one nucleotide away.

In the germline V gene, CDR1 corresponds to MNHEY and CDR2 to SVGAGI. V gives up 7 bases and J gives up 2 bases, and the segment between their germline ends measures 14 bases. The CDR3 goes from the cysteine to the phenylalanine over 14 residues. Here the CDR3 DNA is all that survives: 42 bases in frame from base 1. The immunoSEQ assay at survey resolution was used to sequence TCRbeta rearrangements from genomic DNA. In the paper's pipeline: A lowest detectable productive clonotype frequency of 2.59 x 10-5 was observed in the TCR sequencing data. Only productive TCRbeta rearrangements, defined as complete and in-frame sequences, were included in the analyses. Simpson clonality, calculated in the immunoSEQ Analyzer version 3.0, was used as the measure of sample clonality. Clones were grouped by frequency into very rare, small, medium, large (1-20%) or hyperexpanded (>20%) categories. Generation probabilities were estimated with OLGA 1.2.3, V-gene circos plots were made with VDJtools, specificities were looked up in VDJdb, and CDR3 motifs were identified with GLIPH. TCRdb's version of the immuneACCESS table is confined to in-frame rearrangements and falls short of the full clone set. An unresolved V gene accounts for under half of the shortfall where checked; the remainder is of unknown origin. V and J calls and clone size are as listed in that table; D and trimming were resolved from the DNA. Present in this sample are around 30,000 clones, more than 65% of which were seen just once. The ten largest account for approximately 2.2% of the sample.

Sequencing was performed on CD4+ T cells from blood buffy coats. The receptor was derived from a human donor in good health. This chain joins TRBV6-5 to TRBJ1-2; perhaps TRBD1 is the D gene, with 5 bases matching. The bases are TGTGCCAGCACCCCTGGGGGGGGAAACTATGGCTACACCTTC. Its amino acids are CASTPGGGNYGYTF.